One T cell receptor (beta chain) is described in this entry. The sample is drawn from a study of blood T cell repertoires in COVID-19. Overall study context: Researchers got acute and convalescent COVID-19 samples from the United States, Italy and Spain. Sources were T cells, B-cell-depleted T cells, or PBMCs; the material itself was cDNA or gDNA.

As originally analysed: Reference gene primer amplification gave nucleated cell count estimates. The protocol was immunoSEQ multiplex PCR, while the TCRdb copy is restricted to in-frame clones and leaves out a portion. V, J and clone size are those of that table, while D and trimming were read from the DNA. This table has approximately 200,000 clones, roughly four fifths appearing once. Clinical history as reported by participants underpinned cohort assignment. The V segment lost 2 bases and the J segment 5 bases; nucleotides outside the gene matches: 11. Germline-derived CDR1 and CDR2 are SEHNR and FQNEAQ (reference sequence). The CDR3 covers 17 residues.

The sample consisted of PBMCs or T cells enriched from blood (not recorded which). The chain couples TRBV7-9 to TRBJ2-3; 9 positions agree with TRBD2. The receptor was isolated from a man in his forties who had recovered from COVID-19. The chain's CDR3 is CASSLTELSGRGDTQYF. DNA of the CDR3: TGTGCCAGCAGCTTAACGGAACTTAGCGGGAGAGGAGATACGCAGTATTTT. Drawing the rest from reference TRBV7-9 and TRBJ2-3, the complete variable domain is DTGVSQNPRHKITKRGQNVTFRCDPISEHNRLYWYRQTLGQGPEFLTYFQNEAQLEKSRLLSDRFSAERPKGSFSTLEIQRTEQGDSAMYLCASSLTELSGRGDTQYFGPGTRLTVL.